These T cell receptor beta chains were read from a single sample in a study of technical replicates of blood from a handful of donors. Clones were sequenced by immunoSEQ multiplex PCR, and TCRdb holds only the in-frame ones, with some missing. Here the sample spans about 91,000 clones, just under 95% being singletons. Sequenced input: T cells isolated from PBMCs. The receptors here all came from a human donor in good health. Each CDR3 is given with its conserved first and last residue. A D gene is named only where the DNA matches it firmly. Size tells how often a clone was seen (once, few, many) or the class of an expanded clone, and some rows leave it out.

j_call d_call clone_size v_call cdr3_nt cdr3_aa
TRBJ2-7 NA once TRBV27 TGTGCCAGCAGCGGTACGGGGAGTGGGGAGCAGTACTTC CASSGTGSGEQYF
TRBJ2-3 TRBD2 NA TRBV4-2 TGTGCCAGCAGCCAAGCAGGGAGCGGGAGAAGCGGGACAGATACGCAGTATTTT CASSQAGSGRSGTDTQYF
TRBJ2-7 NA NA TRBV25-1 TGTGCCAGCAGTGACCACACAGGGCCCTACGAGCAGTACTTC CASSDHTGPYEQYF
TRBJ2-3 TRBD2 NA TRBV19 TGTGCCAGTAGTATCCGCCGGAGACTAGCGGGCCCGGTAGGGGCGGATAGTACGCAGTATTTT CASSIRRRLAGPVGADSTQYF
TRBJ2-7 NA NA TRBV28 TGTGCCAGCAGTTTAAAAAGGGGGAAAAAGGAGTACGAGCAGTACTTC CASSLKRGKKEYEQYF
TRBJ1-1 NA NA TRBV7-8 TGTGCCAGCAGCTCGCGGATAGTCGGGACTGAAGCTTTCTTT CASSSRIVGTEAFF
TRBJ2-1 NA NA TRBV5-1 TGCGCCAGCAGCGTCGCGGAATCCTACAATGAGCAGTTCTTC CASSVAESYNEQFF
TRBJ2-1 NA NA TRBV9 TGTGCCAGCAGCGAATCCCTCAACAGGGTGTCATCAGGTGAGCAGTTCTTC CASSESLNRVSSGEQFF
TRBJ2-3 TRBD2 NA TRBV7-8 TGTGCCAGCAGCTTAGCCCCGGGAGGGGGGACAGATACGCAGTATTTT CASSLAPGGGTDTQYF
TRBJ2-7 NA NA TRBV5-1 TGCGCCAGCAGCTTCCAACAGGGTTTGTCCTACGAGCAGTACTTC CASSFQQGLSYEQYF
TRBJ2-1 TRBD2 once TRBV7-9 TGTGCCAGCAAAGGGACTAGCGGGAGTTCGGCCTCCTACAATGAGCAGTTCTTC CASKGTSGSSASYNEQFF
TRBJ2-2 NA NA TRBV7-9 TGTGCCAGCAGCGGCCGGGGAGGGGGGCTGAACACCGGGGAGCTGTTTTTT CASSGRGGGLNTGELFF
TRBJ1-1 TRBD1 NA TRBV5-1 TGCGCCAGCAGCTGGGTCAGGGGGCGAGGCGTGAACACTGAAGCTTTCTTT CASSWVRGRGVNTEAFF
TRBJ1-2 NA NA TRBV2 TGTGCCAGCAGTGAAAGGACACCTAATGCTAACTATGGCTACACCTTC CASSERTPNANYGYTF
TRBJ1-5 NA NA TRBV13 TGTGCCAGCACCCGAGGCAGAAACAATCAGCCCCAGCATTTT CASTRGRNNQPQHF
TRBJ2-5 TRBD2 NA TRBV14 TGTGCCAGCAGCCAAGATCAATACTTCAGGCGGGGGGGACTAGAGACCCAGTACTTC CASSQDQYFRRGGLETQYF
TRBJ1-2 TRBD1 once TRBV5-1 TGCGCCAGCAGCTCTAGAGGGGGCTTCTATGGCTACACCTTC CASSSRGGFYGYTF
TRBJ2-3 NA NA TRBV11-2 TGTGCCAGCCGCCCCACCCGAGGTCGCACCGACACAGATACGCAGTATTTT CASRPTRGRTDTDTQYF
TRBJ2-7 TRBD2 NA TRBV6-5 TGTGCCAGCAGCGGACTAGCGGTGTCCTACGAGCAGTACTTC CASSGLAVSYEQYF
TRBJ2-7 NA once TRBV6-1 TGTGCCAGCAGCGGTACAGGGAGATACGAGCAGTACTTC CASSGTGRYEQYF
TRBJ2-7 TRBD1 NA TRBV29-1 TGCAGCGTTCGTTTAACCGGACAGGGCGGAGTAGGGCAGTACTTC CSVRLTGQGGVGQYF
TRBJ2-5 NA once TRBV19 TGTGCCAGTAGTACCTTATTCTCCCAAGCGGCGGAGACCCAGTACTTC CASSTLFSQAAETQYF